A single T cell receptor (beta chain) is shown here with its context. The sample is drawn from a study of shared clonotypes between healthy human individuals. Selected positively for CCR7 and CD45RO-negative, naive CD8 cells excluded terminally differentiated effector memory CD45RA+ cells. Data came from immunoSEQ multiplex PCR; TCRdb stores just in-frame clones and leaves some out. The data contain about 580,000 clones, roughly 98% of them seen just once; the ten biggest clones take up 0.3%. Germline V gene data show CDR1 as SGHDN and CDR2 as FVKESK. The junction had 12 bases not matched to a gene; V was cut back by 2 bases and J by 2 bases. The CDR3 length is 17 residues.

The specimen was naive CD8+ T cells sorted from blood. The clonotype originates from a man aged 25 to 40 in good health. The chain uses TRBV14 and TRBJ2-7, with 7 bases lining up with TRBD1. The CDR3 sequence is CASSQTTSDREAYEQYF. CDR3 nucleotides: TGTGCCAGCAGCCAAACGACAAGCGACAGGGAAGCCTACGAGCAGTACTTC.